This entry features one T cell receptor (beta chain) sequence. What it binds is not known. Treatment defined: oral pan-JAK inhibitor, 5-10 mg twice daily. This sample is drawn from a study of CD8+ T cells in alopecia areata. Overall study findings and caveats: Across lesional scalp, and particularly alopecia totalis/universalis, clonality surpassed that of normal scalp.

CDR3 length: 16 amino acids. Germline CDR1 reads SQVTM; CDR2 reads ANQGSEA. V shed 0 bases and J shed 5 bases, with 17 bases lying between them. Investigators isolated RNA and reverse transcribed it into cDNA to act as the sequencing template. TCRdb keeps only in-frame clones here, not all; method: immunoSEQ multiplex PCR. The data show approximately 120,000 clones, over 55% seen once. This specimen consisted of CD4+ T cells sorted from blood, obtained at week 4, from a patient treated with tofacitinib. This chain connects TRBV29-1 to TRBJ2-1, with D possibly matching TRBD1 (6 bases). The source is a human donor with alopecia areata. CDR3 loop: CSVEELPWGRHNEQFF. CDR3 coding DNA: TGCAGCGTTGAAGAACTCCCTTGGGGGCGGCACAATGAGCAGTTCTTC.